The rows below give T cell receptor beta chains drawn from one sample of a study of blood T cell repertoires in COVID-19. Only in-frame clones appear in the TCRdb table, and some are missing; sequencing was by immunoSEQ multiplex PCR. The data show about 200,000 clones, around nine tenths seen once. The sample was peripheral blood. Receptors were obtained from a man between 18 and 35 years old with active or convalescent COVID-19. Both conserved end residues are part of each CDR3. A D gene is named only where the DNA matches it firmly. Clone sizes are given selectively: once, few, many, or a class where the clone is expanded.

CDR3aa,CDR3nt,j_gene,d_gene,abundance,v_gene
CASTVDTSSYEQYF,TGTGCCAGCACCGTGGACACAAGCTCCTACGAGCAGTACTTC,TRBJ2-7,NA,NA,TRBV6-5
CASSPGRDYEQYF,TGTGCCAGCAGCCCCGGGAGGGATTACGAGCAGTACTTC,TRBJ2-7,TRBD2,once,TRBV11-1
CASSQQGAPTEAFF,TGTGCCAGCAGTCAACAGGGGGCGCCCACTGAAGCTTTCTTT,TRBJ1-1,TRBD1,NA,TRBV2
CSAREGQGLHF,TGCAGTGCTCGAGAGGGACAGGGCCTTCACTTC,TRBJ1-2,TRBD1,NA,TRBV20-1
CASSESGQGISGNTIYF,TGTGCCAGCAGCGAATCGGGCCAGGGCATCTCTGGAAACACCATATATTTT,TRBJ1-3,NA,NA,TRBV9
CARSLLFAGNYEQYF,TGTGCCAGAAGCTTGTTGTTTGCAGGGAATTACGAGCAGTACTTC,TRBJ2-7,NA,NA,TRBV5-3
CASSPRDSNSGNTIYF,TGTGCCAGCAGCCCGAGGGACAGCAACTCTGGAAACACCATATATTTT,TRBJ1-3,TRBD1,NA,TRBV3-1/TRBV3-2
CASSPGTSGSNEQFF,TGTGCCAGCAGTCCCGGGACTAGCGGGAGCAATGAGCAGTTCTTC,TRBJ2-1,TRBD2,NA,TRBV2
CASSQVVFVPNNEQFF,TGTGCCAGCAGCCAAGTAGTTTTCGTACCAAACAATGAGCAGTTCTTC,TRBJ2-1,NA,NA,TRBV3-1/TRBV3-2
CASRTLGDGYTF,TGTGCCAGCAGGACCTTAGGGGATGGCTACACCTTC,TRBJ1-2,NA,NA,TRBV9
CASSPVRGQNSNQPQHF,TGTGCCAGCTCACCAGTTCGCGGACAGAATAGCAATCAGCCCCAGCATTTT,TRBJ1-5,NA,NA,TRBV18
CASSPLAGVRTGELFF,TGCGCCAGCAGCCCATTAGCGGGAGTGAGGACCGGGGAGCTGTTTTTT,TRBJ2-2,TRBD2,NA,TRBV4-1
CASSRRTSYYEQYF,TGTGCCAGCAGCCGCCGGACTAGCTATTACGAGCAGTACTTC,TRBJ2-7,TRBD2,NA,TRBV2
CASSQTGKDRTDTQYF,TGTGCCAGCAGCCAGACTGGAAAAGATCGGACAGATACGCAGTATTTT,TRBJ2-3,NA,NA,TRBV4-2
CASSAWDRPSSYNSPLHF,TGTGCCAGCAGCGCCTGGGACAGGCCGAGCTCCTATAATTCACCCCTCCACTTT,TRBJ1-6,TRBD1,NA,TRBV9
CASSQEQGAHTDTQYF,TGCGCCAGCAGCCAGGAGCAGGGGGCGCACACAGATACGCAGTATTTT,TRBJ2-3,TRBD1,NA,TRBV4-3
CATSRDKRTSGAYEQYF,TGTGCCACCAGCAGAGATAAACGGACTAGCGGGGCCTACGAGCAGTACTTC,TRBJ2-7,TRBD2,few,TRBV15
CASSYSGSLNEQFF,TGTGCCAGCAGTTATAGCGGGAGTTTGAATGAGCAGTTCTTC,TRBJ2-1,TRBD2,NA,TRBV6-5
CASSLGRYYEQYF,TGTGCCAGCAGTTTGGGCAGATACTACGAGCAGTACTTC,TRBJ2-7,NA,NA,TRBV27
CASRSGQGKNQPQHF,TGTGCCAGCAGATCCGGACAGGGTAAAAATCAGCCCCAGCATTTT,TRBJ1-5,TRBD1,NA,TRBV6-5
CASNQGPGANVLTF,TGTGCCAGCAACCAGGGCCCTGGGGCCAACGTCCTGACTTTC,TRBJ2-6,NA,NA,TRBV28
CASSPGTGRNRTNEKLFF,TGTGCCAGCAGCCCCGGGACAGGGCGAAATCGGACTAATGAAAAACTGTTTTTT,TRBJ1-4,TRBD1,NA,TRBV6-2/TRBV6-3
CASSYSMAAGAYGYTF,TGTGCCAGCAGTTACTCGATGGCGGCAGGGGCCTATGGCTACACCTTC,TRBJ1-2,NA,NA,TRBV6-5
CASSPLQGARNYGYTF,TGTGCCAGCAGTCCACTCCAGGGGGCTCGTAACTATGGCTACACCTTC,TRBJ1-2,TRBD1,few,TRBV11-2
CASSQDRATNEKLFF,TGCGCCAGCAGCCAAGATCGCGCAACTAATGAAAAACTGTTTTTT,TRBJ1-4,NA,NA,TRBV4-3
CASSQSGTGTFRNTEAFF,TGCGCCAGCAGCCAATCCGGGACAGGGACTTTCAGGAACACTGAAGCTTTCTTT,TRBJ1-1,TRBD1,NA,TRBV4-1
CASSVAGGFNEQFF,TGTGCCAGCAGCGTGGCGGGAGGATTCAATGAGCAGTTCTTC,TRBJ2-1,TRBD2,NA,TRBV9
CASSQGVAPLHF,TGTGCCAGCAGTCAGGGGGTTGCGCCCCTCCACTTT,TRBJ1-6,TRBD1,NA,TRBV12-3/TRBV12-4
CASSLYSIMNTEAFF,TGTGCCAGCAGCTTATACAGTATAATGAACACTGAAGCTTTCTTT,TRBJ1-1,NA,NA,TRBV7-3
CASSLAGQPTDTQYF,TGTGCCAGCAGCTTAGCGGGACAGCCCACAGATACGCAGTATTTT,TRBJ2-3,TRBD1,NA,TRBV7-8
CAWRPGNTGELFF,TGTGCCTGGCGACCGGGGAACACCGGGGAGCTGTTTTTT,TRBJ2-2,NA,NA,TRBV30
CASSLMGGLNTEAFF,TGCGCCAGCAGCTTGATGGGGGGGCTGAACACTGAAGCTTTCTTT,TRBJ1-1,NA,NA,TRBV5-1
CASSFSGGKNTEAFF,TGTGCCAGCAGCTTCAGTGGCGGAAAGAACACTGAAGCTTTCTTT,TRBJ1-1,NA,NA,TRBV7-9
CASSLGFLSDREQFF,TGTGCCAGCAGCTTAGGTTTCCTAAGTGACAGGGAACAGTTCTTC,TRBJ2-1,TRBD1,NA,TRBV7-9
CASSIGRGALNTEAFF,TGTGCCAGTAGTATAGGGCGGGGGGCCTTGAACACTGAAGCTTTCTTT,TRBJ1-1,NA,NA,TRBV19
CASSFPGLAGEETQYF,TGTGCCAGCAGCTTTCCGGGACTAGCGGGAGAGGAGACCCAGTACTTC,TRBJ2-5,TRBD2,NA,TRBV3-1/TRBV3-2
CASSPDSRDYGYTF,TGCGCCAGCAGCCCGGACAGTCGGGACTATGGCTACACCTTC,TRBJ1-2,NA,NA,TRBV5-1
CASSDRVGLAGTDTQYF,TGTGCCAGCAGCGACCGAGTTGGACTAGCGGGAACAGATACGCAGTATTTT,TRBJ2-3,TRBD2,NA,TRBV7-9
CASSLGRGTEAFF,TGCGCCAGCAGCTTGGGGCGGGGCACTGAAGCTTTCTTT,TRBJ1-1,NA,NA,TRBV5-1
CASMGPYGYTF,TGTGCCAGCATGGGCCCTTATGGCTACACCTTC,TRBJ1-2,NA,NA,TRBV5-6
CASSIDLENYGYTF,TGTGCCAGTAGTATAGATCTAGAAAACTATGGCTACACCTTC,TRBJ1-2,NA,NA,TRBV19
CASRAGTGVFYF,TGTGCCAGCAGAGCCGGGACAGGGGTTTTTTACTTC,TRBJ2-5,TRBD1,NA,TRBV6-5
CAISEEQGRYTGELFF,TGTGCCATCAGTGAAGAACAGGGCCGTTACACCGGGGAGCTGTTTTTT,TRBJ2-2,NA,NA,TRBV10-3
CASSQDLRLAGGPLLDTQYF,TGTGCCAGCAGCCAAGATTTAAGGCTAGCGGGGGGGCCCTTGCTAGATACGCAGTATTTT,TRBJ2-3,TRBD2,NA,TRBV3-1/TRBV3-2
CASSQVLGANTEAFF,TGTGCCAGCAGCCAAGTACTGGGAGCTAACACTGAAGCTTTCTTT,TRBJ1-1,NA,NA,TRBV14
CASRGQGTRDTKYEQYF,TGTGCCAGCCGGGGACAGGGGACGCGAGATACCAAGTACGAGCAGTACTTC,TRBJ2-7,TRBD1,NA,TRBV28
CASSFSVVYNSPLHF,TGTGCCAGCAGTTTCTCCGTCGTTTATAATTCACCCCTCCACTTT,TRBJ1-6,NA,NA,TRBV6-5
CATSDGQGLYNEQFF,TGTGCCACCAGTGATGGACAGGGGCTTTACAATGAGCAGTTCTTC,TRBJ2-1,TRBD1,NA,TRBV24-1
CATTTTGGRGETQYF,TGTGCCACCACGACGACAGGGGGCAGAGGAGAGACCCAGTACTTC,TRBJ2-5,NA,NA,TRBV21-1
CASSGQGASDTQYF,TGTGCCAGCAGTGGACAGGGGGCATCAGATACGCAGTATTTT,TRBJ2-3,TRBD1,NA,TRBV2
CASSPRQPTDTQYF,TGTGCCAGCTCACCAAGACAGCCCACAGATACGCAGTATTTT,TRBJ2-3,NA,NA,TRBV18
CASSLTGGPTEAFF,TGCGCCAGCAGCCTAACAGGGGGCCCAACTGAAGCTTTCTTT,TRBJ1-1,TRBD1,NA,TRBV5-1
CASSQDRISLRTGGSGYTF,TGTGCCAGCAGCCAAGATCGTATTTCCCTTCGGACAGGGGGCAGTGGCTACACCTTC,TRBJ1-2,TRBD1,once,TRBV3-1/TRBV3-2
CASSLVLGQSYGYTF,TGTGCCAGCAGCTTAGTGTTGGGGCAGAGCTATGGCTACACCTTC,TRBJ1-2,NA,NA,TRBV7-9
CASNDGSYEQYF,TGTGCCAGCAATGACGGCTCCTACGAGCAGTACTTC,TRBJ2-7,NA,NA,TRBV25-1
CASSVRGRGLQGEQFF,TGTGCCAGCAGCGTCCGAGGCCGGGGACTACAAGGTGAGCAGTTCTTC,TRBJ2-1,TRBD2,NA,TRBV9
CASSPGQGSSYNSPLHF,TGTGCCAGCAGCCCGGGACAGGGGAGCTCCTATAATTCACCCCTCCACTTT,TRBJ1-6,TRBD1,NA,TRBV7-9
CASSLNTGELFF,TGTGCCAGCAGTCTTAACACCGGGGAGCTGTTTTTT,TRBJ2-2,NA,NA,TRBV6-5
CAWSVRSVIRNTIYF,TGTGCCTGGAGTGTAAGGAGCGTTATTCGGAACACCATATATTTT,TRBJ1-3,NA,NA,TRBV30
CASSLGQGSYEQYF,TGTGCCAGCAGTCTTGGACAAGGTTCCTACGAGCAGTACTTC,TRBJ2-7,NA,NA,TRBV27